Listed below are T cell receptor beta chains from one sample, sequenced in a study of shared clonotypes between healthy human individuals. Clones were sequenced by immunoSEQ multiplex PCR, and TCRdb holds only the in-frame ones, with some missing. The sample comprises about 510,000 clones, approximately 79% of which are singletons, and 13% rests with the top ten. The sequencing input was PBMCs. Every receptor here comes from a middle-aged woman in good health. Some clones in this sample may be carry-over from other donors' samples. CDR3s include the opening cysteine and the closing phenylalanine or tryptophan. A D gene is named only where the DNA matches it firmly. Clone size is shown for a subset of rows, as once, few, many or a class of expanded clone.

D: -
size: -
J: TRBJ1-1
V: TRBV2
CDR3: CASSLADTIRAFF
DNA: TGTGCCAGCAGCCTGGCAGACACGATAAGAGCTTTCTTT

D: TRBD2
size: -
J: TRBJ2-7
V: TRBV2
CDR3: CASATSGLYEQYF
DNA: TGTGCCAGTGCGACTAGCGGGCTGTACGAGCAGTACTTC

D: TRBD2
size: -
J: TRBJ2-3
V: TRBV5-4
CDR3: CASSDSGSSDTQYF
DNA: TGTGCCAGCAGCGACAGCGGGAGTTCAGATACGCAGTATTTT

D: -
size: -
J: TRBJ1-1
V: TRBV25-1
CDR3: CASSESGGNTEAFF
DNA: TGTGCCAGCAGTGAATCCGGCGGAAACACTGAAGCTTTCTTT

D: TRBD2
size: many
J: TRBJ2-7
V: TRBV7-8
CDR3: CASSLPTSGLLFEQYF
DNA: TGTGCCAGCAGCTTGCCGACTAGCGGGCTACTTTTCGAGCAGTACTTC

D: TRBD1
size: -
J: TRBJ1-4
V: TRBV2
CDR3: CASSGGTGNEKLFF
DNA: TGTGCCAGCAGCGGGGGGACAGGGAATGAAAAACTGTTTTTT

D: -
size: once
J: TRBJ1-4
V: TRBV9
CDR3: CASSPMGSTNEKLFF
DNA: TGTGCCAGCAGCCCTATGGGGTCAACTAATGAAAAACTGTTTTTT

D: -
size: -
J: TRBJ2-7
V: TRBV10-2
CDR3: CASSDRVEQYF
DNA: TGCGCCAGCAGTGACAGGGTCGAGCAGTACTTC

D: -
size: -
J: TRBJ2-7
V: TRBV6-5
CDR3: CAISDEQDGEQYF
DNA: TGTGCCATCAGTGATGAGCAGGACGGCGAGCAGTACTTC

D: -
size: -
J: TRBJ1-2
V: TRBV19
CDR3: CASSVLGRDLGGYTF
DNA: TGTGCCAGTAGTGTATTGGGGCGTGATTTGGGTGGCTACACCTTC

D: -
size: -
J: TRBJ1-2
V: TRBV28
CDR3: CASKVSNYGYTF
DNA: TGTGCCAGCAAAGTGTCTAACTATGGCTACACCTTC

D: TRBD2
size: -
J: TRBJ2-5
V: TRBV7-9
CDR3: CASSARTSGKGETQYF
DNA: TGTGCCAGCAGCGCCCGGACTAGCGGGAAGGGCGAGACCCAGTACTTC

D: -
size: -
J: TRBJ1-2
V: TRBV28
CDR3: CASKSGIIYGYTF
DNA: TGTGCCAGCAAGTCCGGGATCATATATGGCTACACCTTC

D: TRBD1
size: -
J: TRBJ2-7
V: TRBV5-4
CDR3: CASSTRDRYEQYF
DNA: TGTGCCAGCAGCACCCGGGACAGGTACGAGCAGTACTTC

D: TRBD1
size: -
J: TRBJ1-1
V: TRBV19
CDR3: CASSARQGARTEAFF
DNA: TGTGCCAGTAGTGCCCGACAGGGGGCGCGGACTGAAGCTTTCTTT

D: -
size: -
J: TRBJ1-6
V: TRBV7-2
CDR3: CASSRDGYNSPLHF
DNA: TGTGCCAGCAGCCGCGACGGATATAATTCACCCCTCCACTTT

D: -
size: once
J: TRBJ1-2
V: TRBV20-1
CDR3: CSAANYGYTF
DNA: TGCAGTGCTGCAAACTATGGCTACACCTTC

D: -
size: once
J: TRBJ1-4
V: TRBV6-1
CDR3: CASSEGGQSKSTNEKLFF
DNA: TGTGCCAGCAGTGAAGGAGGACAGTCAAAGTCAACTAATGAAAAACTGTTTTTT

D: -
size: -
J: TRBJ1-1
V: TRBV19
CDR3: CASSTGPHTEAFF
DNA: TGTGCCAGTAGCACGGGCCCTCACACTGAAGCTTTCTTT

D: -
size: -
J: TRBJ2-3
V: TRBV7-2
CDR3: CASSLSLAGGTDTQYF
DNA: TGTGCCAGCAGCTTATCCTTAGCAGGCGGCACAGATACGCAGTATTTT

D: -
size: -
J: TRBJ2-6
V: TRBV7-3
CDR3: CASSSSGANVLTF
DNA: TGTGCCAGCAGCTCGTCTGGGGCCAACGTCCTGACTTTC

D: TRBD1
size: -
J: TRBJ2-2
V: TRBV4-1
CDR3: CASSPSRTGWTGELFF
DNA: TGCGCCAGCAGCCCCTCTAGGACAGGATGGACCGGGGAGCTGTTTTTT

D: -
size: few
J: TRBJ1-2
V: TRBV30
CDR3: CAWGQSYGYTF
DNA: TGTGCCTGGGGACAGTCTTATGGCTACACCTTC

D: TRBD2
size: few
J: TRBJ2-3
V: TRBV11-3
CDR3: CASSPGLANPTDTQYF
DNA: TGTGCCAGCAGCCCGGGACTAGCGAACCCCACAGATACGCAGTATTTT

D: TRBD2
size: -
J: TRBJ2-7
V: TRBV27
CDR3: CASSPGGRPAYEQYF
DNA: TGTGCCAGCAGTCCGGGGGGGCGACCCGCCTACGAGCAGTACTTC

D: -
size: -
J: TRBJ2-1
V: TRBV7-3
CDR3: CASSLGGVNEQFF
DNA: TGTGCCAGCAGCTTAGGAGGGGTCAATGAGCAGTTCTTC

D: -
size: -
J: TRBJ1-3
V: TRBV28
CDR3: CASRSLEGPGNSGNTIYF
DNA: TGTGCCAGCAGATCTCTGGAGGGGCCGGGGAACTCTGGAAACACCATATATTTT

D: -
size: -
J: TRBJ1-2
V: TRBV30
CDR3: CAWALGLGGYTF
DNA: TGTGCCTGGGCTCTGGGTTTGGGAGGCTACACCTTC

D: TRBD2
size: -
J: TRBJ2-2
V: TRBV9
CDR3: CASSTGLAVTGELFF
DNA: TGTGCCAGCAGCACCGGACTAGCGGTCACCGGGGAGCTGTTTTTT

D: -
size: -
J: TRBJ2-7
V: TRBV5-4
CDR3: CASSLVGRGAGYEQYF
DNA: TGTGCCAGCAGCTTGGTGGGCAGGGGCGCTGGCTACGAGCAGTACTTC

D: -
size: -
J: TRBJ2-1
V: TRBV7-2
CDR3: CASSLRGLEDNEQFF
DNA: TGTGCCAGCAGCTTACGGGGACTCGAGGACAATGAGCAGTTCTTC

D: TRBD1
size: -
J: TRBJ1-6
V: TRBV2
CDR3: CASSRTGVSPLHF
DNA: TGTGCCAGCAGCCGGACAGGGGTATCACCCCTCCACTTT

D: TRBD2
size: once
J: TRBJ2-7
V: TRBV30
CDR3: CASTSGSSYEQYF
DNA: TGTGCCTCGACTAGCGGAAGCTCCTACGAGCAGTACTTC

D: TRBD2
size: -
J: TRBJ2-1
V: TRBV11-2
CDR3: CASSFLAGEDEQFF
DNA: TGTGCCAGCAGCTTTTTAGCGGGAGAGGATGAGCAGTTCTTC

D: -
size: -
J: TRBJ1-1
V: TRBV11-2
CDR3: CASSASPGTEAFF
DNA: TGTGCCAGCAGCGCCTCGCCAGGAACTGAAGCTTTCTTT

D: TRBD2
size: -
J: TRBJ2-1
V: TRBV4-3
CDR3: CASSQDQGLGYNEQFF
DNA: TGCGCCAGCAGCCAAGATCAGGGACTAGGCTACAATGAGCAGTTCTTC

D: -
size: once
J: TRBJ2-6
V: TRBV7-6
CDR3: CASSRKTDSQSRANVLTF
DNA: TGTGCCAGCAGCAGGAAGACTGACTCACAAAGTCGGGCCAACGTCCTTACTTTC

D: -
size: -
J: TRBJ1-1
V: TRBV28
CDR3: CASFAWGYAEAEAFF
DNA: TGTGCCAGCTTCGCCTGGGGATACGCGGAGGCTGAAGCTTTCTTT

D: -
size: -
J: TRBJ2-1
V: TRBV5-4
CDR3: CASSFRAGRLHEQFF
DNA: TGTGCCAGCAGCTTTCGGGCGGGACGCCTTCATGAGCAGTTCTTC

D: TRBD2
size: -
J: TRBJ2-7
V: TRBV7-2
CDR3: CASSLPPPRTSGSSQQYF
DNA: TGTGCCAGCAGCTTACCACCCCCCCGGACTAGCGGGAGTTCGCAGCAGTACTTC

D: -
size: -
J: TRBJ1-1
V: TRBV29-1
CDR3: CSVEVRGGTEAFF
DNA: TGCAGCGTTGAGGTTAGGGGGGGTACTGAAGCTTTCTTT

D: TRBD1
size: once
J: TRBJ2-3
V: TRBV11-2
CDR3: CASSLVQGADTDTQYF
DNA: TGTGCCAGCAGCTTAGTACAGGGGGCCGACACAGATACGCAGTATTTT

D: TRBD1
size: -
J: TRBJ2-7
V: TRBV27
CDR3: CASSASTGGHYEQYF
DNA: TGTGCCAGCAGTGCGTCGACAGGGGGCCACTACGAGCAGTACTTC

D: -
size: -
J: TRBJ2-7
V: TRBV7-9
CDR3: CASSQDWGVEQYF
DNA: TGCGCCAGCAGCCAAGATTGGGGCGTCGAGCAGTACTTC

D: -
size: -
J: TRBJ2-1
V: TRBV5-1
CDR3: CASSLWNSDEQFF
DNA: TGCGCCAGCAGCTTGTGGAATAGTGATGAGCAGTTCTTC

D: -
size: -
J: TRBJ2-5
V: TRBV10-3
CDR3: CAISESTSWETQYF
DNA: TGTGCCATCAGTGAGTCGACCTCTTGGGAGACCCAGTACTTC

D: -
size: -
J: TRBJ1-1
V: TRBV6-5
CDR3: CASSSPGSAGTEAFF
DNA: TGTGCCAGCAGTTCCCCGGGGTCGGCGGGCACTGAAGCTTTCTTT

D: TRBD1
size: -
J: TRBJ1-5
V: TRBV29-1
CDR3: CSVERGRKPHNQPQHF
DNA: TGCAGCGTTGAAAGGGGGCGAAAGCCGCACAATCAGCCCCAGCATTTT

D: -
size: -
J: TRBJ2-7
V: TRBV28
CDR3: CASSLRTASPQYF
DNA: TGTGCCAGCAGTTTAAGGACAGCATCCCCGCAGTACTTC

D: -
size: many
J: TRBJ2-2
V: TRBV6-4
CDR3: CASSDSHTKETGELFF
DNA: TGTGCCAGCAGTGACTCCCACACCAAGGAAACCGGGGAGCTGTTTTTT

D: -
size: few
J: TRBJ1-5
V: TRBV15
CDR3: CATSRDNQGSQPQHF
DNA: TGTGCCACCAGCAGAGATAATCAGGGGTCTCAGCCCCAGCATTTT

D: TRBD1
size: -
J: TRBJ1-1
V: TRBV29-1
CDR3: CSGMLQGAWTEAFF
DNA: TGCAGCGGGATGCTACAGGGGGCGTGGACTGAAGCTTTCTTT

D: -
size: -
J: TRBJ1-1
V: TRBV28
CDR3: CASSPPSGSYTEAFF
DNA: TGTGCCAGCAGTCCACCTTCGGGTTCCTACACTGAAGCTTTCTTT